The 19 T cell receptor beta chains presented below share a single source sample, sequenced in a study of T cell responses to AZD1222 COVID-19 vaccine. Using immunoSEQ multiplex PCR, the repertoire was profiled, and TCRdb retains in-frame clones only, with some absent. The sample lists approximately 94,000 clones; about 83% were seen once. The input for sequencing was peripheral blood, taken on day 0 of AZD1222 vaccination. The receptors were gathered from an adult in good health.

This chain connects TRBV19 to TRBJ2-5; a weak D match, TRBD1 (5 bases). The CDR3 covers 12 residues. V lost 5 bases and J 6 bases, leaving 10 bases between the germline ends. CDR1 is LNHDA and CDR2 is SQIVND in the germline V gene (reference sequence). CDR3: CASSSGRQTQYF. CDR3 nucleotides: TGTGCCAGTAGTTCAGGGCGGCAGACCCAGTACTTC. Drawing the rest from reference TRBV19 and TRBJ2-5, the complete variable domain is DGGITQSPKYLFRKEGQNVTLSCEQNLNHDAMYWYRQDPGQGLRLIYYSQIVNDFQKGDIAEGYSVSREKKESFPLTVTSAQKNPTAFYLCASSSGRQTQYFGPGTRLLVL.

There are a few counts of this clone. V gene TRBV2 combines with J gene TRBJ1-5; the D gene is possibly TRBD1 (5 bases). The CDR3 is made up of 15 amino acids. V gave up 6 bases and J gave up 7 bases, with 19 bases separating them. Germline loops: CDR1 SNHLY, CDR2 FYNNEI. CDR3 amino acids: CASSERVGDRQPQHF. The CDR3 DNA reads as TGTGCCAGCAGCGAAAGGGTAGGGGATCGACAGCCCCAGCATTTT.

The chain has TRBV21-1 and TRBJ2-7; the D call of TRBD2 is as the table states it, not checked on the DNA. TRBV21-1 is a recognized pseudogene. The CDR3 loop spans 15 amino acids. CDR3 coding DNA: TGTGCCAGCAGCAACAGACTAGCGGGATTCTACGAGCAGTACTTC. This translates into CASSNRLAGFYEQYF.

This clone occurred once. The V gene is TRBV6-5, the J gene TRBJ1-6; D not resolved. V lost 6 bases to trimming and J lost 1 base, with 10 bases between them. The germline V gene encodes CDR1 MNHEY and CDR2 SVGAGI. CDR3 length: 15 amino acids. This CDR3 reads CASRSSGSYNSPLHF. In nucleotides, the CDR3 is TGTGCCAGCAGATCTAGTGGATCCTATAATTCACCCCTCCACTTT.

This clone was detected a few times. This sequence joins TRBV19 and TRBJ1-5, with D tentatively TRBD1 (5 bases). The germline V gene encodes CDR1 LNHDA and CDR2 SQIVND (reference sequence). CDR3 length equals 14 residues. Trimming took 7 bases from V and 6 from J, leaving 16 bases between them. Written as DNA, the CDR3 is TGTGCCAGTAAGGCCCGGGGGGAAGGTCAGCCCCAGCATTTT. It yields the protein CASKARGEGQPQHF.

This clone was seen a handful of times. This sequence joins TRBV30 and TRBJ2-3, with 7 bases aligning to TRBD2. Germline trimming cut 2 bases from V and 3 bases from J; bases unmatched to any gene: 8. The CDR3 loop spans 15 amino acids. Germline CDR1 GTSNPN, CDR2 SVGIG (reference sequence). CDR3 nucleotide sequence: TGTGCCTGGAGTCGGTGGGAGGGCCAAACAGATACGCAGTATTTT. Residues: CAWSRWEGQTDTQYF.

V gene TRBV27 combines with J gene TRBJ1-2, with a tentative D call TRBD1 (5 bases). The germline V and J ends were trimmed by 0 bases and 4 bases, with 24 bases remaining between them. CDR1 MNHEY and CDR2 SMNVEV come from the germline V gene (reference sequence). The length of the CDR3 is 19 residues. The CDR3 protein is CASSLSGRAGQNVLYGYTF. CDR3 coding DNA: TGTGCCAGCAGTTTATCAGGGCGGGCAGGGCAAAACGTCCTCTATGGCTACACCTTC.

In this sample, this clone turned up once. This chain uses TRBV5-1 with TRBJ2-7; the D gene is possibly TRBD2 (6 bases). Trimming stripped 0 bases from V and 6 bases from J, with 13 bases between. Germline lookup yields CDR1 SGHRS and CDR2 YFSETQ. The CDR3 is 14 residues long. The CDR3 here is CASSLGREAGEQYF. CDR3 DNA sequence: TGCGCCAGCAGCTTGGGAAGGGAGGCGGGCGAGCAGTACTTC. The full variable domain, in which reference TRBV5-1 and TRBJ2-7 provide the parts outside the CDR3, is KAGVTQTPRYLIKTRGQQVTLSCSPISGHRSVSWYQQTPGQGLQFLFEYFSETQRNKGNFPGRFSGRQFSNSRSEMNVSTLELGDSALYLCASSLGREAGEQYFGPGTRLTVT.

This chain joins TRBV2 and TRBJ1-5; possibly TRBD1 for D (5 bases). This CDR3 comprises 13 residues. The V end was cut by 4 bases, the J end by 7 bases, with 11 bases between. Per germline, CDR1 SNHLY and CDR2 FYNNEI. CDR3 nucleotide sequence: TGTGCCAGCAGTGGGGGGTCGCGACAGCCCCAGCATTTT. It encodes CASSGGSRQPQHF. Drawing the rest from reference TRBV2 and TRBJ1-5, the complete variable domain is EPEVTQTPSHQVTQMGQEVILRCVPISNHLYFYWYRQILGQKVEFLVSFYNNEISEKSEIFDDQFSVERPDGSNFTLKIRSTKLEDSAMYFCASSGGSRQPQHFGDGTRLSIL.

With regard to this clone: The sample contains more than one DNA sequence encoding this CDR3. V is TRBV6-5 and J is TRBJ2-2; either TRBD1 or TRBD2 may fit D (5 bases each). Trimming removed 0 bases at V and 4 bases at J, with 6 bases between. Germline assignment: CDR1 MNHEY and CDR2 SVGAGI. This CDR3 has 14 amino acids. Here the CDR3 DNA reads TGTGCCAGCAGTTACTCGAGGGGCACCGGGGAGCTGTTTTTT. Translated: CASSYSRGTGELFF.

The V and J genes are TRBV19 and TRBJ2-1, with D possibly TRBD2 on 6 matching bases. Trimming pared 3 bases from V and 10 bases from J, leaving 22 bases between. Germline lookup yields CDR1 LNHDA and CDR2 SQIVND (reference sequence). This CDR3 contains 16 residues. CDR3 region: CASSIGGTLPTQEQFF. Written as DNA, the CDR3 is TGTGCCAGTAGTATCGGCGGGACCCTCCCGACCCAGGAGCAGTTCTTC. The variable domain in full, with the rest retrieved from reference TRBV19 and TRBJ2-1, is DGGITQSPKYLFRKEGQNVTLSCEQNLNHDAMYWYRQDPGQGLRLIYYSQIVNDFQKGDIAEGYSVSREKKESFPLTVTSAQKNPTAFYLCASSIGGTLPTQEQFFGPGTRLTVL.

In this sample, this clone turned up once. CDR3 protein: CATSRVSSTEAFF. CDR3 DNA: TGTGCCACCAGCAGAGTATCGAGCACTGAAGCTTTCTTT. V usage is TRBV15 and J usage is TRBJ1-1; D gene uncertain. This CDR3 comprises 13 residues. Trimming pared 1 base from V and 4 bases from J, leaving 7 bases between. Per germline, CDR1 LNHNV and CDR2 YYDKDF (reference sequence).

This clone was detected only once. The rearrangement joins TRBV6-5 to TRBJ1-2; D is unresolved. V shed 6 bases and J shed 2 bases, with 13 bases lying between them. CDR3 length: 14 residues. Germline V CDR1 and CDR2: MNHEY, SVGAGI. In DNA, the CDR3 is TGTGCCAGCAGGGGCAGGACTGAGAACTATGGCTACACCTTC. Its protein is CASRGRTENYGYTF.

A single count supports this clone. The rearrangement links TRBV11-2 to TRBJ1-2; D is uncertain. The CDR3 sequence is 14 residues long. V lost 1 base, J lost 0 bases, and 6 bases lay in between. Germline V gives CDR1 SGHAT, CDR2 FQNNGV. This chain's CDR3 is CASSLAQANYGYTF. The CDR3 bases are TGTGCCAGCAGCTTAGCGCAGGCTAACTATGGCTACACCTTC.

The chain recombines TRBV12-3 or TRBV12-4 with TRBJ1-2; D gene uncertain. This CDR3 is 13 amino acids long. Trimming stripped 3 bases from V and 1 base from J, with 6 bases between. The CDR3 reads CASSLQLNYGYTF. The CDR3 DNA is TGTGCCAGCAGTTTGCAGCTTAACTATGGCTACACCTTC.

This chain links TRBV18 with TRBJ1-3; D perhaps matches TRBD1 (5 bases). The CDR3 is 16 amino acids. Germline values: CDR1 KGHSH, CDR2 LQKENI. V lost 0 bases and J lost 3, with 12 bases in between. This chain's CDR3 is CASSPPQWGSGNTIYF. CDR3 DNA: TGTGCCAGCTCACCACCACAGTGGGGGAGTGGAAACACCATATATTTT. The full variable domain, its missing parts supplied by reference TRBV18 and TRBJ1-3, is NAGVMQNPRHLVRRRGQEARLRCSPMKGHSHVYWYRQLPEEGLKFMVYLQKENIIDESGMPKERFSAEFPKEGPSILRIQQVVRGDSAAYFCASSPPQWGSGNTIYFGEGSWLTVV.

This chain uses TRBV6-2 or TRBV6-3 with TRBJ1-1, with a possible D match to TRBD1 (5 bases). The CDR3 has 18 residues. CDR1 MNHEY and CDR2 SVGEGT come from the germline V gene. Trimming shortened V by 0 bases and J by 5 bases, and 22 bases separated the two germline ends. In DNA, the CDR3 is TGTGCCAGCAGTTACTCGATTGGGGGTAAAATGGTAGAAACTGAAGCTTTCTTT. This gives the protein CASSYSIGGKMVETEAFF.

This clone was observed a handful of times. V usage is TRBV14 and J usage is TRBJ1-2; D not certain. CDR3 length: 12 residues. V lost 4 bases to trimming and J lost 8 bases, with 11 bases between them. The germline gives CDR1 SGHDN, CDR2 FVKESK. CDR3 DNA sequence: TGTGCCAGCAGCCGGGATCTGGGAGGCTACACCTTC. Translating gives CASSRDLGGYTF. Supplemented by reference TRBV14 and TRBJ1-2, the full variable domain reads EAGVTQFPSHSVIEKGQTVTLRCDPISGHDNLYWYRRVMGKEIKFLLHFVKESKQDESGMPNNRFLAERTGGTYSTLKVQPAELEDSGVYFCASSRDLGGYTFGSGTRLTVV.

This clone was counted once. The rearrangement links TRBV5-1 to TRBJ1-6; D is unresolved. The CDR3 is 13 amino acids. Germline V gene sequence: CDR1 SGHRS, CDR2 YFSETQ. The V end was cut by 0 bases, the J end by 10 bases, with 8 bases between. CDR3 nucleotides: TGCGCCAGCAGCTTGGATCAACAATCACCCCTCCACTTT. Its translation is CASSLDQQSPLHF.